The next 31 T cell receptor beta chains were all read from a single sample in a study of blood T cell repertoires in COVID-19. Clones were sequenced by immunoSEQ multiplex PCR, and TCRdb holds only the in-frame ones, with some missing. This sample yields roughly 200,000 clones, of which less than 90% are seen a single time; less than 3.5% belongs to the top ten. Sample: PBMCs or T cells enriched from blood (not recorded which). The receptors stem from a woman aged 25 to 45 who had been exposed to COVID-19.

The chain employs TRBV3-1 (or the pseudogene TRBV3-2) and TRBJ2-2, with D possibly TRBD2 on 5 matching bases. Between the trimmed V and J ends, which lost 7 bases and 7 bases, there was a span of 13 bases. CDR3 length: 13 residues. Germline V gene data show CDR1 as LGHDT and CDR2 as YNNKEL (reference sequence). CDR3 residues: CASTGVRGGELFF. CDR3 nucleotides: TGTGCCAGCACCGGGGTACGAGGCGGGGAGCTGTTTTTT.

CDR3 amino acids: CASGLVQTMNTEAFF. The CDR3 region has the DNA TGTGCTAGTGGTTTGGTACAGACAATGAACACTGAAGCTTTCTTT. The chain combines TRBV12-5 with TRBJ1-1; D call uncertain. Germline loops: CDR1 LGHNT, CDR2 FRNRAP. The CDR3 runs to 15 residues. Trimming took 0 bases from V and 0 from J, leaving 8 bases between them.

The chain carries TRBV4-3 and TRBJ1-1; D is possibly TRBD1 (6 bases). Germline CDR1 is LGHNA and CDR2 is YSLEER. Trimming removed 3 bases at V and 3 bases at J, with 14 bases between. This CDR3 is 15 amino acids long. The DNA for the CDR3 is TGCGCCAGCAGCCAGAAAAGGGGGGGGTACACTGAAGCTTTCTTT. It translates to CASSQKRGGYTEAFF.

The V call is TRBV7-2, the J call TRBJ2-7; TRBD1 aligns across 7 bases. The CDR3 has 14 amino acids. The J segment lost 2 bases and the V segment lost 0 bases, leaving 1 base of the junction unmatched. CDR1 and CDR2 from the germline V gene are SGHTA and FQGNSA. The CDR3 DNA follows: TGTGCCAGCAGCTTAGCCACAGGGGCCTACGAGCAGTACTTC. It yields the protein CASSLATGAYEQYF. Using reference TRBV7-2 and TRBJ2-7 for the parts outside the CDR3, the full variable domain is GAGVSQSPSNKVTEKGKDVELRCDPISGHTALYWYRQSLGQGLEFLIYFQGNSAPDKSGLPSDRFSAERTGGSVSTLTIQRTQQEDSAVYLCASSLATGAYEQYFGPGTRLTVT.

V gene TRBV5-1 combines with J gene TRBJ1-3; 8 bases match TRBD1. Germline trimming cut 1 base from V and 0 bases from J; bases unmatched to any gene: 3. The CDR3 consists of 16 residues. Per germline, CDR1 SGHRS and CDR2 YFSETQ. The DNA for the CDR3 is TGCGCCAGCAGCTTGCAGGGGGCCGACTCTGGAAACACCATATATTTT. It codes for CASSLQGADSGNTIYF.

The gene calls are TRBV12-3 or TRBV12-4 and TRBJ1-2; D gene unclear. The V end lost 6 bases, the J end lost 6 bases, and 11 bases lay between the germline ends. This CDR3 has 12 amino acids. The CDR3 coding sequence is TGTGCCAGCAGCCAGGTTAGAAATGGCTACACCTTC. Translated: CASSQVRNGYTF.

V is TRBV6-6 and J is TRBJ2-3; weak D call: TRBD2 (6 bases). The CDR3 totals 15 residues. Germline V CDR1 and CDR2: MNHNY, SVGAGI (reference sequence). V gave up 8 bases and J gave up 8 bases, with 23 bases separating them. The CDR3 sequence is CASETRGRGIATQYF. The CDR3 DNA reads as TGTGCCAGCGAAACGCGGGGCCGTGGGATTGCTACGCAGTATTTT.

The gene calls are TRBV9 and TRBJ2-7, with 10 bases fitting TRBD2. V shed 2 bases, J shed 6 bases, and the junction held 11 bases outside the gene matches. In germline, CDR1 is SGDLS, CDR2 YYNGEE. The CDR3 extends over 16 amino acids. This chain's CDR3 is CASSVDLAGAGSEQYF. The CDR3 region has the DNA TGTGCCAGCAGCGTGGATCTAGCGGGGGCGGGATCCGAGCAGTACTTC.

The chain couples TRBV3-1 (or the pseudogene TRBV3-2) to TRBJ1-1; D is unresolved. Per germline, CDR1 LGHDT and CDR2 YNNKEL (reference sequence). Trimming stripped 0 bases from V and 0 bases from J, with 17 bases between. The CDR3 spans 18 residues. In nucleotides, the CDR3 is TGTGCCAGCAGCCAAGAAAGTTCAGCGCTACTCATGAACACTGAAGCTTTCTTT. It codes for CASSQESSALLMNTEAFF.

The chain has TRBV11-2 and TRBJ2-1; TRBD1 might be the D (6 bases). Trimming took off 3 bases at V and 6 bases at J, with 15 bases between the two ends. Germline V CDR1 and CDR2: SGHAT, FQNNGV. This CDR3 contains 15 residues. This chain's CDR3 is CASSLNGQRTNEQFF. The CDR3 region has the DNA TGTGCCAGCAGCTTGAATGGACAGAGGACCAATGAGCAGTTCTTC. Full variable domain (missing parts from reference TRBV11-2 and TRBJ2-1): EAGVAQSPRYKIIEKRQSVAFWCNPISGHATLYWYQQILGQGPKLLIQFQNNGVVDDSQLPKDRFSAERLKGVDSTLKIQPAKLEDSAVYLCASSLNGQRTNEQFFGPGTRLTVL.

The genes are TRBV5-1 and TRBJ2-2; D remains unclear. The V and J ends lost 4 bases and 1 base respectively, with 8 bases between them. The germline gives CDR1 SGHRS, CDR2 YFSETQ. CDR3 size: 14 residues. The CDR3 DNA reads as TGCGCCAGCAGCGCCTACTGGAACACCGGGGAGCTGTTTTTT. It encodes CASSAYWNTGELFF. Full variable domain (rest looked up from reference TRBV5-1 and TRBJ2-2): KAGVTQTPRYLIKTRGQQVTLSCSPISGHRSVSWYQQTPGQGLQFLFEYFSETQRNKGNFPGRFSGRQFSNSRSEMNVSTLELGDSALYLCASSAYWNTGELFFGEGSRLTVL.

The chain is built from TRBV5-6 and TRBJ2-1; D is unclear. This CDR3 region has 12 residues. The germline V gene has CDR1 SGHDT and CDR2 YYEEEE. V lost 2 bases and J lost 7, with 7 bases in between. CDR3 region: CASSFVRNEQFF. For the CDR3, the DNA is TGTGCCAGCAGCTTCGTCAGGAATGAGCAGTTCTTC.

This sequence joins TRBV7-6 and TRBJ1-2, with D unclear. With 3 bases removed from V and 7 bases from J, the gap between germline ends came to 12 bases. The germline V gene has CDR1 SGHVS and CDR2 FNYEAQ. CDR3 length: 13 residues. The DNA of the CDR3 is TGTGCCAGCAGCTTGGGAGGAGGAGGTGGCTACACCTTC. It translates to CASSLGGGGGYTF.

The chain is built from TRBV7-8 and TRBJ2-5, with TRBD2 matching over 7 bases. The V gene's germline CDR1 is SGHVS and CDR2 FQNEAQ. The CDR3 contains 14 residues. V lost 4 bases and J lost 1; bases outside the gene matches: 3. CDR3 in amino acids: CASSSRLAQETQYF. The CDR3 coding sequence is TGTGCCAGCAGCTCCCGACTAGCCCAAGAGACCCAGTACTTC.

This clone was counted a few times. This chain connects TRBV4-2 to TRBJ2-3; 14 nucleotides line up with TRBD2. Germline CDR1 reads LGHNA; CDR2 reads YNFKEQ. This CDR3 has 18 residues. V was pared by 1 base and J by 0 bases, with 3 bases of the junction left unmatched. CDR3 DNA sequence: TGTGCCAGCAGCCAAGGACTAGCGGGGGGGCCTAGCACAGATACGCAGTATTTT. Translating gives CASSQGLAGGPSTDTQYF.

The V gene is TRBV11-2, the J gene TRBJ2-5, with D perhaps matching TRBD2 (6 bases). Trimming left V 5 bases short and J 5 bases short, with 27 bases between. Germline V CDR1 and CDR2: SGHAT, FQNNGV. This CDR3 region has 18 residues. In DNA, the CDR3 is TGTGCCAGCAGCGTACTGCCTTCGGGGGAGTGGTTCCGGGAGACCCAGTACTTC. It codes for CASSVLPSGEWFRETQYF.

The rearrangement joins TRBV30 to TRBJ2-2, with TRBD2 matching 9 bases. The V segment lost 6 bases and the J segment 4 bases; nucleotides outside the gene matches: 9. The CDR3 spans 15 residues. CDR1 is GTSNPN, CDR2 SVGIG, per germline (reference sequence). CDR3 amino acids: CACELRGGGTGELFF. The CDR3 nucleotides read TGTGCCTGCGAGTTGCGGGGGGGCGGCACCGGGGAGCTGTTTTTT.

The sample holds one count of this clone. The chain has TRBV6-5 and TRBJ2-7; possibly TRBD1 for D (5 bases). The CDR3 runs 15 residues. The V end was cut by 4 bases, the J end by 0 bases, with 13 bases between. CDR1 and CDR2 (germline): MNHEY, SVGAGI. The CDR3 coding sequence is TGTGCCAGCAGTTCAGACAGCTACCTCTCCTACGAGCAGTACTTC. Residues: CASSSDSYLSYEQYF.

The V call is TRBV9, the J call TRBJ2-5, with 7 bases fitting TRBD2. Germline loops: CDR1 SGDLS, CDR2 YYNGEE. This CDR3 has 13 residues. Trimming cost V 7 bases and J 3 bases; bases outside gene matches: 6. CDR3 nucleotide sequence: TGTGCCAGCGGGGGGACTATGAAAGAGACCCAGTACTTC. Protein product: CASGGTMKETQYF.

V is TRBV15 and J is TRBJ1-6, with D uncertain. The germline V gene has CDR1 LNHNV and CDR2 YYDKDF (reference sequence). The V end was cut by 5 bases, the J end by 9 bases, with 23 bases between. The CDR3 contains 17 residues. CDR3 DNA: TGTGCCACCAGCCCCCCAGGAGGGAGGACCTTGGGTTCACCCCTCCACTTT. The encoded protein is CATSPPGGRTLGSPLHF. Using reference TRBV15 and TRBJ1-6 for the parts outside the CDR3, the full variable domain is DAMVIQNPRYQVTQFGKPVTLSCSQTLNHNVMYWYQQKSSQAPKLLFHYYDKDFNNEADTPDNFQSRRPNTSFCFLDIRSPGLGDTAMYLCATSPPGGRTLGSPLHFGNGTRLTVT.

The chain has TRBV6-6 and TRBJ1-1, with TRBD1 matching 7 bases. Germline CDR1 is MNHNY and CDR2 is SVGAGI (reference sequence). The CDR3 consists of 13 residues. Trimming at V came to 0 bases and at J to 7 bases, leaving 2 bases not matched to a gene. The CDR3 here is CASSYSQGSEAFF. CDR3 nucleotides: TGTGCCAGCAGTTACTCACAGGGGAGTGAAGCTTTCTTT.

CDR3 protein: CASSLTGAQQPQHF. Written as DNA, the CDR3 is TGTGCCAGCAGCTTGACAGGGGCACAGCAGCCCCAGCATTTT. The chain uses TRBV5-8 and TRBJ1-5; 7 bases align to TRBD1. This CDR3 contains 14 residues. With 1 base clipped from V and 7 bases from J, the junction kept 5 bases outside the gene matches. Looked up from germline, CDR1 is SGHTS and CDR2 is YDEGEE.

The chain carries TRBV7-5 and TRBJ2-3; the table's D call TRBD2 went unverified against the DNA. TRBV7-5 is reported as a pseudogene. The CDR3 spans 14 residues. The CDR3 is CARSGGAPTDTQYF. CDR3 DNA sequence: TGTGCTAGGAGTGGGGGGGCCCCGACGGATACGCAGTATTTT.

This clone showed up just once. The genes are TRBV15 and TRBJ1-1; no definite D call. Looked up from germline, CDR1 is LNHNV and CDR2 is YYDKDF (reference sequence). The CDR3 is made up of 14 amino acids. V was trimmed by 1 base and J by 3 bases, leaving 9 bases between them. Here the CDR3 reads CATSRVRSDTEAFF. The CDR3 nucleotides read TGTGCCACCAGCAGAGTCCGGTCGGACACTGAAGCTTTCTTT.

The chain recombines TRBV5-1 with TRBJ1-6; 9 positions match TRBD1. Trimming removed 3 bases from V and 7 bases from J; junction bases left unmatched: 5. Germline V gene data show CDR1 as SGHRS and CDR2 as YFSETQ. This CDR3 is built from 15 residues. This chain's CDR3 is CASSWMTGGNSPLHF. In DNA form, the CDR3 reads TGCGCCAGCAGCTGGATGACAGGGGGGAATTCACCCCTCCACTTT.

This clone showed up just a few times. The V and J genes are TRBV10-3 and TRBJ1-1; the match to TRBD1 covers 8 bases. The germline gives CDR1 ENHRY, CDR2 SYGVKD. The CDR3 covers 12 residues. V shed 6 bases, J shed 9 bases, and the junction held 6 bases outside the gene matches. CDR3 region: CAIRFDRGQAFF. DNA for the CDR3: TGTGCCATCAGGTTCGACAGGGGACAAGCTTTCTTT.

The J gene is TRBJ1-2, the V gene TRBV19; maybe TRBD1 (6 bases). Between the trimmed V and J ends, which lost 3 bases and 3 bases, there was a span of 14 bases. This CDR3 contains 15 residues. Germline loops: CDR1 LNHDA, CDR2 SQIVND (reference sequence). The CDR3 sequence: CASSMSEGGDYGYTF. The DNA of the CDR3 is TGTGCCAGTAGTATGAGTGAAGGGGGAGACTATGGCTACACCTTC.

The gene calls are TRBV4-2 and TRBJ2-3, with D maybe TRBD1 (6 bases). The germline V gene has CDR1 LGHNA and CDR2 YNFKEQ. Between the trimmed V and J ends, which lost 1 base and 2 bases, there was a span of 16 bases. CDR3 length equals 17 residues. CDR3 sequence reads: CASSQGTGPSNTDTQYF. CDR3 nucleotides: TGTGCCAGCAGCCAAGGCACAGGGCCCTCTAACACAGATACGCAGTATTTT.

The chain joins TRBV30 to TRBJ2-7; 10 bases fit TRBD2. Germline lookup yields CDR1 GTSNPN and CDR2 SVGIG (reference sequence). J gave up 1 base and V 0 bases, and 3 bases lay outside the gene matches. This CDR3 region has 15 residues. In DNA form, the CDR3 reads TGTGCCTGGAGTGTAATAGCGGGGGGTTCCTACGAGCAGTACTTC. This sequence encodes CAWSVIAGGSYEQYF.

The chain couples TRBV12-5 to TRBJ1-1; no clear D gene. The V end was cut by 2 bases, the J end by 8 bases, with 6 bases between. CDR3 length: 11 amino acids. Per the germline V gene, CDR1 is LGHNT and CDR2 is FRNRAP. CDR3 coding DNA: TGTGCTAGTGGTTTGCGGGGAGAAGCTTTCTTT. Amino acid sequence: CASGLRGEAFF. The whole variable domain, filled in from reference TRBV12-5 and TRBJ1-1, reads DARVTQTPRHKVTEMGQEVTMRCQPILGHNTVFWYRQTMMQGLELLAYFRNRAPLDDSGMPKDRFSAEMPDATLATLKIQPSEPRDSAVYFCASGLRGEAFFGQGTRLTVV.

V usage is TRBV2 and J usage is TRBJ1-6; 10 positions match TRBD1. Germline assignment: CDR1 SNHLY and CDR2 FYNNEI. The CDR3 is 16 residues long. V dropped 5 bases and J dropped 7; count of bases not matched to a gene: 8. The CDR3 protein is CASSPLGTGVNSPLHF. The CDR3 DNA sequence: TGTGCCAGCAGTCCCCTCGGGACAGGGGTAAATTCACCCCTCCACTTT.